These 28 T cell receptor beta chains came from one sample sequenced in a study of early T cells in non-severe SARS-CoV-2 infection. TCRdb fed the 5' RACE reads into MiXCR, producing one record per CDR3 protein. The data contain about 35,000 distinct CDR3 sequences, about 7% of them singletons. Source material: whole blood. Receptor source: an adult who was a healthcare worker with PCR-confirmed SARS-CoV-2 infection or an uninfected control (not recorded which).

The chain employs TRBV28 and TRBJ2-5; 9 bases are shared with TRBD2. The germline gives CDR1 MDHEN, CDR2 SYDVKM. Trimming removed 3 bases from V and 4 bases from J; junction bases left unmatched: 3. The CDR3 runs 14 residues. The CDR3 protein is CASSFQAGGETQYF. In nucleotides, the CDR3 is TGTGCCAGCAGTTTTCAAGCGGGGGGAGAGACCCAGTACTTC.

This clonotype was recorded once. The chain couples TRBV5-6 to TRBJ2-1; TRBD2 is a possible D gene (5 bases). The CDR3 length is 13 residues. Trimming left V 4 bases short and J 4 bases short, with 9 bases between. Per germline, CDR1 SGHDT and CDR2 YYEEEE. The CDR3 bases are TGTGCCAGCAGCCGTTCGGGGTACAATGAGCAGTTCTTC. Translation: CASSRSGYNEQFF.

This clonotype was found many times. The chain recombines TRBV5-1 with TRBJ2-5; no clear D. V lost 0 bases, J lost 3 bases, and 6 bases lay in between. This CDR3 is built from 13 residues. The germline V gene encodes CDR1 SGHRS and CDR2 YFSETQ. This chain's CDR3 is CASSLGPEETQYF. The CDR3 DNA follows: TGCGCCAGCAGCTTGGGGCCGGAAGAGACCCAGTACTTC.

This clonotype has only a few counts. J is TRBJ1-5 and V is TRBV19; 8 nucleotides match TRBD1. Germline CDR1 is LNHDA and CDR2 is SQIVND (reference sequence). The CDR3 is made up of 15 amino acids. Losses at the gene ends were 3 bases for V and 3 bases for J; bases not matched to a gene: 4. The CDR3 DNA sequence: TGTGCCAGTAGTATTGGGACAGGCCTCAATCAGCCCCAGCATTTT. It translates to CASSIGTGLNQPQHF.

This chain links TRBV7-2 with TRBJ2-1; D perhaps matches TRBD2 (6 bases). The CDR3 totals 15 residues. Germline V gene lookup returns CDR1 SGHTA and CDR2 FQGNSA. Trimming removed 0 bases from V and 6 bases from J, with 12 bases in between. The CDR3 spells CASSLAGGLFNEQFF. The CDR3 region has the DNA TGTGCCAGCAGCTTAGCGGGAGGACTTTTCAATGAGCAGTTCTTC.

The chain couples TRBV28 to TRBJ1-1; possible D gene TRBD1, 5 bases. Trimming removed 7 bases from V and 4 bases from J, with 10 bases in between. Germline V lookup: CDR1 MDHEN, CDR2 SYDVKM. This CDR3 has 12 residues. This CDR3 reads CASIFGGTEAFF. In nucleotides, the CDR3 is TGTGCCAGCATCTTCGGGGGCACTGAAGCTTTCTTT.

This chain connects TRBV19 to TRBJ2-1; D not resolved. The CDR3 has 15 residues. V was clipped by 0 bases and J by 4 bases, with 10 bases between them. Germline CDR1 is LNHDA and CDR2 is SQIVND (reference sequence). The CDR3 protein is CASSIDRSLYNEQFF. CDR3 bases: TGTGCCAGTAGTATAGACCGATCCCTTTACAATGAGCAGTTCTTC.

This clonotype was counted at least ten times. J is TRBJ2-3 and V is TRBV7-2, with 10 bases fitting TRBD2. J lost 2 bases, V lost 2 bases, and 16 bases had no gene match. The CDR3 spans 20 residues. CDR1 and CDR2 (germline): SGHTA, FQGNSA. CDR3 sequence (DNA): TGTGCCAGCAGCTTACGAAGTCTAGCGGGAGTATCTCGTGTCACAGATACGCAGTATTTT. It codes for CASSLRSLAGVSRVTDTQYF.

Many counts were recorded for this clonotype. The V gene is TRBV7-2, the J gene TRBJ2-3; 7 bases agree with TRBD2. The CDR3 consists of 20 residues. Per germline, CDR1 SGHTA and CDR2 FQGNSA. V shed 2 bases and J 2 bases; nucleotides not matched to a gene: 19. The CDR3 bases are TGTGCCAGCAGCTTACGGGCTAAGCGGGGCGGGGCCGCCACCACAGATACGCAGTATTTT. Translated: CASSLRAKRGGAATTDTQYF. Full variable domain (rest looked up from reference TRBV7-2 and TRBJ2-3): GAGVSQSPSNKVTEKGKDVELRCDPISGHTALYWYRQSLGQGLEFLIYFQGNSAPDKSGLPSDRFSAERTGGSVSTLTIQRTQQEDSAVYLCASSLRAKRGGAATTDTQYFGPGTRLTVL.

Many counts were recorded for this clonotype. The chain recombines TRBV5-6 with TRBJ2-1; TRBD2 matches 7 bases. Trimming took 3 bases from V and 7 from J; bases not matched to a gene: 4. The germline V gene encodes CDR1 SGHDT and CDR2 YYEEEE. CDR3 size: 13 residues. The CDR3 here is CASSWGGPNEQFF. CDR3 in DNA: TGTGCCAGCAGCTGGGGAGGGCCGAATGAGCAGTTCTTC.

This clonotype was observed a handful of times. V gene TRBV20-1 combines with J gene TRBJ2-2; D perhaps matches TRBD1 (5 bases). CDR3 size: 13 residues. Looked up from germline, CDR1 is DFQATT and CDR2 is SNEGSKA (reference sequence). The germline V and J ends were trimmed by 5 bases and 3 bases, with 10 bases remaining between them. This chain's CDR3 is CSAPDRYTGELFF. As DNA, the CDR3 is TGCAGTGCTCCAGACAGATACACCGGGGAGCTGTTTTTT.

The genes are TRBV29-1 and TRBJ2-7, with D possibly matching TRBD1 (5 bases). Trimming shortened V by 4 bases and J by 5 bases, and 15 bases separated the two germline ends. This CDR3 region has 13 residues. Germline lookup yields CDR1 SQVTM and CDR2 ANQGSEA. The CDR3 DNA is TGCAGCGTTGTTTTATTCTGGGGCGACGAGCAGTACTTC. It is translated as CSVVLFWGDEQYF.

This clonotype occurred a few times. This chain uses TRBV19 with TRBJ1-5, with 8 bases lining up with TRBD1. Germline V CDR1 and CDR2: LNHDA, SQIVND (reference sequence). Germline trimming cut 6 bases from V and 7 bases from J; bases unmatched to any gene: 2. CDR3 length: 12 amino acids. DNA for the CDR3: TGTGCCAGTAGGCAGGGGGCACAGCCCCAGCATTTT. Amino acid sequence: CASRQGAQPQHF.

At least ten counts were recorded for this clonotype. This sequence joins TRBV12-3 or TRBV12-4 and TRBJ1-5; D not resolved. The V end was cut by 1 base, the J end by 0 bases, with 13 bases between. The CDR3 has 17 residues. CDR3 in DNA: TGTGCCAGCAGTTTAGAGAGGAGCTTCTATAGCAATCAGCCCCAGCATTTT. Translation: CASSLERSFYSNQPQHF.

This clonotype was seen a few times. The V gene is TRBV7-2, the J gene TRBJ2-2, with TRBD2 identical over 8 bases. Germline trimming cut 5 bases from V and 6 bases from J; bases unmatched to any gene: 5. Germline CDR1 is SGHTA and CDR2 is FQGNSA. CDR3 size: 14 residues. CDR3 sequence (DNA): TGTGCCAGCAGCCCCGCGGGGGGAGCCGGGGAGCTGTTTTTT. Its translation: CASSPAGGAGELFF.

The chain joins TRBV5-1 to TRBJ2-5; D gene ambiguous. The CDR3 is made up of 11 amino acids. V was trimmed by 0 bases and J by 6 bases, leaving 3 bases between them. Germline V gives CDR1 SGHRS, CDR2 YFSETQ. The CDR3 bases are TGCGCCAGCAGCTTGGCGAAGACCCAGTACTTC. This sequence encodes CASSLAKTQYF.

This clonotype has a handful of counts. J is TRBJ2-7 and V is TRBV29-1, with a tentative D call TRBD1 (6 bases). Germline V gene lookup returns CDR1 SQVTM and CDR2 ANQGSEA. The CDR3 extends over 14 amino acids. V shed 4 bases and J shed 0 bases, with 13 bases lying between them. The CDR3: CSVAGLGASYEQYF. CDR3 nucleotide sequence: TGCAGCGTTGCCGGATTGGGGGCCTCCTACGAGCAGTACTTC.

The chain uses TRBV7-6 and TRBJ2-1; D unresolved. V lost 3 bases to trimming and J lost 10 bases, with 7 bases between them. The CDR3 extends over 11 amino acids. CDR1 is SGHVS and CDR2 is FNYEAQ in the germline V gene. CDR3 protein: CASSFSGEQFF. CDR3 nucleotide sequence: TGTGCCAGCAGCTTCTCCGGGGAGCAGTTCTTC.

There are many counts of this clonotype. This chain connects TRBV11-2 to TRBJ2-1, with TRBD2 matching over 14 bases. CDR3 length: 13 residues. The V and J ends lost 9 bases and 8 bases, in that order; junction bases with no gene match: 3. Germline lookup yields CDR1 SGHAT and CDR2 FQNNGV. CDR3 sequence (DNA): TGTGCCAGTAGACTAGCGGGAGGGTATGAGCAGTTCTTC. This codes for CASRLAGGYEQFF. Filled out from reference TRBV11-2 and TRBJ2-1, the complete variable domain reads EAGVAQSPRYKIIEKRQSVAFWCNPISGHATLYWYQQILGQGPKLLIQFQNNGVVDDSQLPKDRFSAERLKGVDSTLKIQPAKLEDSAVYLCASRLAGGYEQFFGPGTRLTVL.

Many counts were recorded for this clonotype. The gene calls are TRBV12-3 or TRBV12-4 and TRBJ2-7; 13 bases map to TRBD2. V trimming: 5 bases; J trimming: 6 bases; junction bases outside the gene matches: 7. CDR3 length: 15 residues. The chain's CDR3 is CASSPRTSGSFEQYF. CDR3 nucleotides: TGTGCCAGCAGTCCGAGGACTAGCGGGAGTTTCGAGCAGTACTTC.

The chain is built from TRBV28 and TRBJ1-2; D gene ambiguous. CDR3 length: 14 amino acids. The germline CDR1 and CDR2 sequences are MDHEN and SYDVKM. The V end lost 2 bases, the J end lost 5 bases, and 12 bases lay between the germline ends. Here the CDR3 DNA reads TGTGCCAGCAGTTTAAGGCAGATGTATTATGGCTACACCTTC. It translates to CASSLRQMYYGYTF.

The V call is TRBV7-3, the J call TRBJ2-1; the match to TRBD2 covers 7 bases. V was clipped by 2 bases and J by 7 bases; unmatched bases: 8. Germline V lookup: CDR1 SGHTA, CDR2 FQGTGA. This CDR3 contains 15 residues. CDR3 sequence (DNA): TGTGCCAGCAGCTTATACGCGGGAGTTTCTAATGAGCAGTTCTTC. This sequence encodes CASSLYAGVSNEQFF. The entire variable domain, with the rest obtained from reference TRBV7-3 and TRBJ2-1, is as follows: GAGVSQTPSNKVTEKGKYVELRCDPISGHTALYWYRQSLGQGPEFLIYFQGTGAADDSGLPNDRFFAVRPEGSVSTLKIQRTERGDSAVYLCASSLYAGVSNEQFFGPGTRLTVL.

CDR3 loop: CASSFLGSGYNEQFF. The CDR3 coding sequence is TGTGCCAGCAGCTTCCTAGGGTCAGGGTACAATGAGCAGTTCTTC. The chain recombines TRBV7-3 with TRBJ2-1, with D perhaps matching TRBD1 (5 bases). Germline values: CDR1 SGHTA, CDR2 FQGTGA. This CDR3 is 15 amino acids long. V gave up 3 bases and J gave up 4 bases, with 13 bases separating them.

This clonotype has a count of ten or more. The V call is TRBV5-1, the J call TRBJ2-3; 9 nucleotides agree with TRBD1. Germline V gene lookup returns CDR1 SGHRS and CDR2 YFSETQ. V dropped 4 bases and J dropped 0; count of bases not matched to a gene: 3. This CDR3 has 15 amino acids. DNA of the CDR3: TGCGCCAGCAGCCCACAGGGGGCCAGCACAGATACGCAGTATTTT. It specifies CASSPQGASTDTQYF.

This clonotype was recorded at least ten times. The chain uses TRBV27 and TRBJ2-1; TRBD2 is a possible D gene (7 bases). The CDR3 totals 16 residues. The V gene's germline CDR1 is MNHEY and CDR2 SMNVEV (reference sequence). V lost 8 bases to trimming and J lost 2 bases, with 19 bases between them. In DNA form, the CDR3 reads TGTGCCAGCGGCCGGGGGCGGGAGATTCCCTACAATGAGCAGTTCTTC. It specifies CASGRGREIPYNEQFF.

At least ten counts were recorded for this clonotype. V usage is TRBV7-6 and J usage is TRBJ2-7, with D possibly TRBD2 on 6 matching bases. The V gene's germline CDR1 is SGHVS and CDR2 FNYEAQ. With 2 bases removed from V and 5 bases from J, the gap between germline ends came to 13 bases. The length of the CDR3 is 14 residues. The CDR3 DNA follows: TGTGCCAGCAGCTTATTGAGAGGGGAGGACGAGCAGTACTTC. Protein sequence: CASSLLRGEDEQYF.

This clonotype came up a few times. The CDR3 sequence: CASSLWTSGRGNNEQFF. In nucleotides, the CDR3 is TGTGCCAGCAGCCTATGGACTAGCGGGAGGGGTAACAATGAGCAGTTCTTC. The chain joins TRBV7-9 to TRBJ2-1, with TRBD2 matching over 15 bases. This CDR3 comprises 17 residues. V gave up 5 bases and J gave up 5 bases; unmatched junction bases: 7. Germline V gene data show CDR1 as SEHNR and CDR2 as FQNEAQ (reference sequence).

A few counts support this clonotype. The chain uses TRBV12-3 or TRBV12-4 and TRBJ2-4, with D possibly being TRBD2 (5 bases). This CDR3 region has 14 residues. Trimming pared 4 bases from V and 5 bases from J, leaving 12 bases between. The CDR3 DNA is TGTGCCAGCAGTTCCGGGATTCGCCAAAACATTCAGTACTTC. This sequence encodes CASSSGIRQNIQYF.